This T cell receptor beta chain was identified in a study of OX40 agonist ivuxolimab in advanced cancers. Whole-study context: Males comprised about 84% of the group, whose mean age was around 62 years (range about 20 to 85).

From germline, CDR1 is MGHRA and CDR2 YSYEKL. The CDR3 has 17 residues. V gave up 4 bases and J gave up 0 bases; unmatched junction bases: 9. Generated by immunoSEQ multiplex PCR, the TCRdb table keeps only in-frame clones and is missing some. Of about 83,000 clones in the sample, roughly 83% are singletons; the top ten hold less than 9.5%. The chain uses TRBV4-1 and TRBJ2-1, with 7 bases identical to TRBD1. The clonotype comes from an adult with an advanced solid tumor such as melanoma, head and neck, liver or kidney cancer. The specimen comprised CD4+ or CD8+ T cells sorted from blood, sampled in a trial of the OX40 agonist ivuxolimab. The chain's CDR3 is CASSRRGQDSSYNEQFF. In DNA, the CDR3 is TGCGCCAGCAGCCGTAGAGGACAGGATAGCTCCTACAATGAGCAGTTCTTC.